The 30 T cell receptor beta chains listed next were all sequenced from one sample in a study of blood T cells in healthy people across ages (dated by TCRdb to between 2014 and 2017). Library preparation used 5' RACE. Sequencing used an Illumina HiSeq 2500. A second PCR of about 6 to 11 cycles was run with a J-beta primer mix and a sample-barcoded 5' primer. Clones were called with MiXCR by TCRdb after fastp trimmed the public reads at Q25, and only in-frame beta chains were retained. Every entry covers one CDR3 protein and lists the most common genes and DNA from its rows. The sample profile shows 1 million or so distinct CDR3 sequences; 25% of them were found once. In total, the top ten clones hold about 0.72% of the sample. The same sample was also studied in work on T cells of mothers and their children.

Sequencing used blood. All receptors come from a girl aged 2 to 9 in good health.

This chain uses TRBV7-9 with TRBJ2-2; D uncertain. The CDR3 runs to 13 residues. The V end lost 8 bases, the J end lost 2 bases, and 9 bases lay between the germline ends. The V gene's germline CDR1 is SEHNR and CDR2 FQNEAQ (reference sequence). This chain's CDR3 is CASEDQNTGELFF. The CDR3 nucleotides read TGTGCCAGCGAGGACCAAAACACCGGGGAGCTGTTTTTT.

This chain joins TRBV27 and TRBJ1-2; D remains ambiguous. Germline loops: CDR1 MNHEY, CDR2 SMNVEV (reference sequence). The CDR3 length is 17 residues. V dropped 0 bases and J dropped 2 bases, with 16 bases sitting between them. The CDR3 DNA reads as TGTGCCAGCAGTTTATCCCCGACCGGGCTTTTGAACTATGGCTACACCTTC. This encodes CASSLSPTGLLNYGYTF.

The chain couples TRBV4-2 to TRBJ2-7; D possibly corresponds to TRBD2 (5 bases). The better agreement between TRBJ2-1 and the DNA end casts doubt on the J call. This CDR3 has 13 amino acids. Germline V lookup: CDR1 LGHNA, CDR2 YNFKEQ. This chain's CDR3 is CASSRTRANEQFF. As DNA, the CDR3 is TGTGCCAGCAGCCGCACTAGGGCCAATGAGCAGTTCTTC.

V usage is TRBV9 and J usage is TRBJ2-7; TRBD2 is a possible D gene (6 bases). Germline assignment: CDR1 SGDLS and CDR2 YYNGEE. The CDR3 consists of 14 residues. V was clipped by 1 base and J by 2 bases, with 10 bases between them. CDR3 sequence: CASSVLPGAYEQYF. For the CDR3, the DNA is TGTGCCAGCAGCGTACTCCCGGGGGCCTACGAGCAGTACTTC.

This chain connects TRBV3-1 to TRBJ2-5; 10 positions agree with TRBD1. Germline CDR1 LGHDT, CDR2 YNNKEL (reference sequence). V was clipped by 4 bases and J by 4 bases; unmatched bases: 9. The CDR3 totals 16 residues. CDR3: CASSLLTGGRGETQYF. In DNA form, the CDR3 reads TGTGCCAGCAGCCTTTTGACAGGGGGCAGGGGAGAGACCCAGTACTTC.

This clonotype has only a few counts. The chain carries TRBV7-2 and TRBJ1-2; 10 bases match TRBD1. Trimming removed 7 bases from V and 9 bases from J; junction bases left unmatched: 17. CDR3 size: 16 residues. Germline V lookup: CDR1 SGHTA, CDR2 FQGNSA. DNA for the CDR3: TGTGCCAGCATCCGAGAACCTGGTGGGACAGGGGAAAGCTACACCTTC. This translates into CASIREPGGTGESYTF.

V gene TRBV27 combines with J gene TRBJ2-3; 9 positions agree with TRBD2. The junction had 6 bases not matched to a gene; V was cut back by 3 bases and J by 2 bases. The CDR3 sequence is 16 residues long. Germline V gives CDR1 MNHEY, CDR2 SMNVEV (reference sequence). In DNA, the CDR3 is TGTGCCAGCAGTTTCAAGCGGGAGGAACCCACAGATACGCAGTATTTT. Its translation is CASSFKREEPTDTQYF.

V and J are TRBV4-3 and TRBJ1-6; 8 positions match TRBD1. The CDR3 spans 15 residues. Germline assignment: CDR1 LGHNA and CDR2 YSLEER. With 4 bases clipped from V and 5 bases from J, the junction kept 4 bases outside the gene matches. The CDR3 bases are TGCGCCAGCAGCCGAACGGGACAGGATAATTCACCCCTCCACTTT. Amino acid sequence: CASSRTGQDNSPLHF.

The table lists this clonotype with a few counts. The gene calls are TRBV20-1 and TRBJ2-1; D uncertain. Germline loops: CDR1 DFQATT, CDR2 SNEGSKA (reference sequence). The CDR3 spans 14 residues. V was cut by 5 bases and J by 2 bases, with 13 bases left in between. The CDR3 region has the DNA TGCAGTGCTGGGGTCGTCGAGGCCTACAATGAGCAGTTCTTC. It yields the protein CSAGVVEAYNEQFF.

A few counts support this clonotype. The rearrangement joins TRBV11-3 to TRBJ2-3, with D unresolved. The germline CDR1 and CDR2 sequences are SGHNT and YENEEA. This CDR3 has 11 amino acids. Trimming took off 7 bases at V and 5 bases at J, with 7 bases between the two ends. The chain's CDR3 is CASTTEDTQYF. The CDR3 DNA follows: TGTGCCAGCACCACTGAAGATACGCAGTATTTT.

This clonotype was found a few times. The chain couples TRBV27 to TRBJ2-7; a possible D gene is TRBD1 (6 bases). Germline CDR1 reads MNHEY; CDR2 reads SMNVEV (reference sequence). The CDR3 contains 14 residues. V lost 10 bases and J lost 2, with 18 bases in between. The CDR3 protein is CATEGQKGPYEQYF. In DNA form, the CDR3 reads TGTGCCACCGAGGGACAAAAAGGCCCCTACGAGCAGTACTTC.

V gene TRBV7-9 combines with J gene TRBJ2-5, with D maybe TRBD2 (5 bases). The better agreement between TRBJ2-7 and the DNA end casts doubt on the J call. The CDR3 contains 13 residues. CDR1 and CDR2 (germline): SEHNR, FQNEAQ (reference sequence). CDR3 amino acids: CASSREGAPEQYF. CDR3 DNA: TGTGCCAGCAGCCGCGAGGGAGCACCCGAGCAGTACTTC.

This clonotype was seen a handful of times. This chain uses TRBV2 with TRBJ1-6; TRBD1 aligns across 7 bases. The length of the CDR3 is 15 residues. Germline V CDR1 and CDR2: SNHLY, FYNNEI. V shed 8 bases and J 0 bases; nucleotides not matched to a gene: 4. The CDR3 DNA follows: TGTGCCAGCGGGGGGACAGCCTCCTATAATTCACCCCTCCACTTT. Its translation is CASGGTASYNSPLHF. The variable domain in full, with the rest retrieved from reference TRBV2 and TRBJ1-6, is EPEVTQTPSHQVTQMGQEVILRCVPISNHLYFYWYRQILGQKVEFLVSFYNNEISEKSEIFDDQFSVERPDGSNFTLKIRSTKLEDSAMYFCASGGTASYNSPLHFGNGTRLTVT.

This rearrangement joins TRBV20-1 to TRBJ1-2; D gene unclear. Germline V gene sequence: CDR1 DFQATT, CDR2 SNEGSKA (reference sequence). The CDR3 sequence is 11 residues long. V gave up 5 bases and J gave up 4 bases, with 8 bases separating them. As DNA, the CDR3 is TGCAGTGCTTCCCGCGGCTATGGCTACACCTTC. Encoded protein: CSASRGYGYTF.

CDR3: CSAKTGPYYNEQFF. The DNA for the CDR3 is TGCAGCGCTAAGACAGGCCCCTACTACAATGAGCAGTTCTTC. This rearrangement joins TRBV29-1 to TRBJ2-1; maybe TRBD1 (6 bases). Germline-derived CDR1 and CDR2 are SQVTM and ANQGSEA. V lost 7 bases and J lost 3, with 16 bases in between. The CDR3 is made up of 14 amino acids.

This clonotype was observed a few times. The rearrangement uses TRBV15 and TRBJ2-5; a possible D gene is TRBD1 (5 bases). Trimming took 2 bases from V and 9 from J, leaving 16 bases between them. CDR1 is LNHNV and CDR2 is YYDKDF in the germline V gene (reference sequence). CDR3 size: 14 residues. The CDR3 region is CATSRPGRGGAQYF. Here the CDR3 DNA reads TGTGCCACCAGCAGACCTGGAAGGGGTGGCGCCCAGTACTTC.

This clonotype was counted between two and nine times. The chain recombines TRBV5-1 with TRBJ2-2; TRBD2 matches 11 bases. From germline, CDR1 is SGHRS and CDR2 YFSETQ. This CDR3 spans 18 amino acids. Trimming took 3 bases from V and 0 from J; bases not matched to a gene: 7. The CDR3 loop reads CASSSLAGVSANTGELFF. Here the CDR3 DNA reads TGCGCCAGCAGCTCACTAGCGGGAGTGTCCGCGAACACCGGGGAGCTGTTTTTT.

The CDR3 here is CASSTRRADYGYTF. The CDR3 nucleotides are TGTGCCAGTAGTACGCGCAGGGCCGACTATGGCTACACCTTC. The rearrangement joins TRBV19 to TRBJ1-2, with a tentative D call TRBD1 (5 bases). The germline gives CDR1 LNHDA, CDR2 SQIVND (reference sequence). The CDR3 is made up of 14 amino acids. V lost 4 bases to trimming and J lost 3 bases, with 12 bases between them.

This clonotype occurred a few times. The chain is built from TRBV5-5 and TRBJ1-2, with D unresolved. CDR1 is SGHKS and CDR2 is YYEKEE in the germline V gene (reference sequence). V shed 4 bases and J shed 6 bases, with 10 bases lying between them. The CDR3 extends over 12 amino acids. The DNA for the CDR3 is TGTGCCAGCAGCGGACTCGGGGATGGCTACACCTTC. Its translation: CASSGLGDGYTF.

This clonotype was observed a few times. This chain links TRBV6-5 with TRBJ2-5; TRBD2 might be the D (5 bases). The CDR3 extends over 13 amino acids. The germline CDR1 and CDR2 sequences are MNHEY and SVGAGI. The V and J ends lost 4 bases and 14 bases respectively, with 20 bases between them. The CDR3 nucleotides are TGTGCCAGCAGTTCCGAAGGACGGGAACGGGTCTACTTC. This sequence encodes CASSSEGRERVYF.

The chain couples TRBV28 to TRBJ2-5, with 7 bases that match TRBD1. The DNA end is more similar to TRBJ2-7, so the J call may be wrong. There are 17 residues in the CDR3. Germline V CDR1 and CDR2: MDHEN, SYDVKM. DNA of the CDR3: TGTGCCAGCAGTTTATTGCCTTTAGGACAGGTGTCCTACGAGCAGTACTTC. Translating it yields CASSLLPLGQVSYEQYF.

A few counts support this clonotype. This sequence joins TRBV7-6 and TRBJ1-6; perhaps TRBD1 as D (6 bases). The germline V and J ends were trimmed by 1 base and 2 bases, with 12 bases remaining between them. Germline V gives CDR1 SGHVS, CDR2 FNYEAQ. The CDR3 runs 17 residues. The CDR3: CASSLGRGPAYNSPLHF. CDR3 coding DNA: TGTGCCAGCAGCTTAGGTCGGGGGCCGGCCTATAATTCACCCCTCCACTTT.

The chain joins TRBV4-1 to TRBJ2-5, with 9 bases that match TRBD2. CDR3 size: 17 residues. From germline, CDR1 is MGHRA and CDR2 YSYEKL. With V trimmed by 1 base and J by 4 bases, 10 bases remained unmatched. In nucleotides, the CDR3 is TGCGCCAGCAGCCAAGGCGATAGCGGGAGAGCACTAGAGACCCAGTACTTC. This sequence encodes CASSQGDSGRALETQYF.

This chain joins TRBV3-1 and TRBJ2-5; tentative D call: TRBD2 (7 bases). The J call may not be correct, given that the DNA end is closer to TRBJ2-1. Germline V gene lookup returns CDR1 LGHDT and CDR2 YNNKEL (reference sequence). The CDR3 covers 12 residues. The CDR3 DNA reads as TGTGCCAGCAAGGGGGGGATGGATGAGCAGTTCTTC. As protein: CASKGGMDEQFF.

The table lists this clonotype with a few counts. This chain links TRBV7-6 with TRBJ2-7; D gene ambiguous. This CDR3 contains 14 residues. Per the germline V gene, CDR1 is SGHVS and CDR2 is FNYEAQ. V was shortened by 4 bases and J by 1 base, with 11 bases between the two germline ends. CDR3 sequence: CASSYRSGSYEQYF. The CDR3 DNA reads TGTGCCAGCAGCTACCGTTCCGGGTCCTACGAGCAGTACTTC. The variable domain in full, with the rest retrieved from reference TRBV7-6 and TRBJ2-7, is GAGVSQSPRYKVTKRGQDVALRCDPISGHVSLYWYRQALGQGPEFLTYFNYEAQQDKSGLPNDRFSAERPEGSISTLTIQRTEQRDSAMYRCASSYRSGSYEQYFGPGTRLTVT.

This chain uses TRBV12-3 or TRBV12-4 with TRBJ2-2; 7 bases agree with TRBD2. J was trimmed by 7 bases and V by 4 bases; bases with no gene match: 18. The CDR3 has 18 amino acids. This CDR3 is CASSSRTRPLVLGGELFF. DNA for the CDR3: TGTGCCAGCAGTTCCCGGACTAGACCTCTCGTCCTAGGCGGGGAGCTGTTTTTT.

The chain combines TRBV10-3 with TRBJ2-7, with 8 bases matching TRBD1. CDR3 length: 14 residues. Per germline, CDR1 ENHRY and CDR2 SYGVKD. V gave up 6 bases and J gave up 0 bases; unmatched junction bases: 4. This CDR3 reads CAIRGQGNSYEQYF. DNA of the CDR3: TGTGCCATCAGAGGACAGGGAAACTCCTACGAGCAGTACTTC.

The sample holds a few counts of this clonotype. The V and J genes are TRBV7-9 and TRBJ2-5; possible D gene TRBD1, 5 bases. Germline V gene data show CDR1 as SEHNR and CDR2 as FQNEAQ (reference sequence). There are 16 residues in the CDR3. Trimming took off 2 bases at V and 3 bases at J, with 16 bases between the two ends. CDR3 coding DNA: TGTGCCAGCAGCTTAATTTTTGGGGCTGGTGAAGAGACCCAGTACTTC. Translated: CASSLIFGAGEETQYF.

V gene TRBV19 combines with J gene TRBJ2-1; no clear D. V was clipped by 0 bases and J by 0 bases, with 12 bases between them. The germline gives CDR1 LNHDA, CDR2 SQIVND (reference sequence). The CDR3 is made up of 17 amino acids. CDR3 protein: CASSIDPLQSSYNEQFF. The DNA of the CDR3 is TGTGCCAGTAGTATAGATCCCCTGCAGAGCTCCTACAATGAGCAGTTCTTC.

This clonotype occurred many times. The chain carries TRBV5-1 and TRBJ2-7, with 7 nucleotides matching TRBD1. J lost 2 bases, V lost 0 bases, and 14 bases had no gene match. Germline V gene sequence: CDR1 SGHRS, CDR2 YFSETQ. The CDR3 extends over 18 amino acids. This chain's CDR3 is CASSLASFRTGPPYEQYF. In nucleotides, the CDR3 is TGCGCCAGCAGCTTGGCCTCGTTTCGGACAGGACCACCCTACGAGCAGTACTTC.